The subject of this entry is one TCR beta chain. The clone's antigen remains unknown. One base away there is no much larger clone; base qualities are not given. This specimen belongs to a study of blood T cells in healthy people across ages (dated by TCRdb to between 2015 and 2017). Looking at the study overall: In model experiments, template switching captured about one uniquely barcoded TCR beta cDNA molecule for every two T cells. Using deep sequencing normalized with unique cDNA molecular identifiers, the study measured how TCR beta repertoire diversity changes with age. Four age groups were formed from the donors: young (average 16 years), middle-aged (approximately 40), aged (approximately 60) and long-lived (82). To avoid experimental bias, donors of different ages were spread randomly across the sequencing lanes. For two donors (one aged 18 to 29 and one aged 80 or older), the study analyzed two additional independent replicas of 1 million unique cDNA reads from the same blood draw.

Taken from cysteine to phenylalanine, the CDR3 has 17 residues. Kept here is only the CDR3 DNA, which spans 51 bases and is read in frame from base 1. For CDR1 and CDR2, the germline V gene lists LGHNA and YSLEER. V and J lose 0 bases and 5 bases, and a span of 17 bases separates them. Library preparation employed 5' RACE. Sequencer: Illumina HiSeq 2500. A second PCR of roughly 7 to 12 cycles was performed with a sample-barcoded 5' primer and a J-beta primer mix. Each TCR beta cDNA molecule received a unique molecular identifier from a template-switch 5' adaptor carrying 12 random nucleotides. Each sample yielded at least 2.5 million CDR3-containing paired-end reads. The Mint cDNA synthesis kit, primed by a TRBC-specific oligonucleotide, was used to synthesize first-strand cDNA from all RNA. All cDNA was treated with uracil-DNA glycosylase and then went through a first 18-cycle PCR with the universal primers M1SS and BC2_uni_R. Per the source publication's procedure: Each sample was normalized by randomly selecting 1 million high-quality reads, each carrying a distinct molecular identifier. Instead of being binned into consensus sequences, reads that shared molecular identifiers were thrown out. MiTCR, set to a Q25 quality threshold and the strictest error-elimination algorithm, was used for CDR3 identification, clonotype clustering and error correction. A nonparametric unseen species model using Euler transformation provided a lower-bound estimate of total TCR beta diversity. TCRdb redid the processing of the public reads, applying fastp at Q25 and MiXCR, and retained in-frame beta chains. For every CDR3 protein sequence, its rows merge into one entry that carries the most common genes and DNA. TCRdb's processing, not the study's, gives the V and J calls here. Present in this sample are hundreds of thousands of distinct CDR3 sequences, roughly 64% of which were seen just once. Jointly, the top ten make up approximately 21% of the sample.

Systemically healthy Caucasian individuals from Russia, over 30 in total and aged about 6 to 95 years, were included as donors. Each donor gave around 9.8 milliliters of peripheral blood, collected into EDTA-treated Vacutainer tubes. Ficoll-Paque density-gradient centrifugation was used to isolate PBMCs, with at least 7 million obtained per sample. Trizol reagent was used to extract total RNA from the PBMCs, yielding at least 6 micrograms per sample. For every donor, an aliquot of PBMCs went through flow cytometry to measure the percentages of naive CD45RAhigh/CD27high T cells. What the study reported, not specific to this receptor: Because the CMV infection status of the donors was unknown, age-related changes in expanded clonotypes may potentially have been confounded. There was a strong correlation between observed TCR beta diversity and the percentage of naive T cells measured by flow cytometry. Observed TCR beta diversity per million T cells fell roughly linearly with age, and a significant reduction was already apparent by age roughly 40. Estimates of total diversity from one million sequenced T cells were regarded as lower bounds and underestimates. Conclusive comparison of naive and antigen-experienced compartments was prevented by the profiling of bulk unsorted PBMCs. Compared with the aged group, more naive CD4+ T cells, fewer expanded clones and increased TCR diversity were shown by the long-lived group, suggesting age selection.

Sequencing input: blood. Recombination linked TRBV4-3 to TRBJ1-5, with no D gene named confidently. This receptor was identified in a man aged 25-45 years in good health. Here the CDR3 is given as CASSQDLVASVYQPQHF. The DNA is TGCGCCAGCAGCCAAGATCTCGTGGCGTCAGTCTATCAGCCCCAGCATTTT.